This T cell receptor beta chain was captured in a study of T cell responses to AZD1222 COVID-19 vaccine (dated by TCRdb to the early 2020s). Background on the whole study: TCR sequencing covered roughly 230 trial participants: 207 given two doses of AZD1222 and 26 given two doses of MenACWY control vaccine. Trial participants were enrolled by age into 18-55, 56-69 and 70-plus year subgroups, with about 150, 27 and 61 TCR-sequenced participants respectively. Findings and caveats that apply to the study as a whole: The 56-69-year group was small, and its depth increase did not reach significance, likely because of low power. Participants were mostly white British and included more females than males, and it was suggested by the authors that clonal diversity may have been underestimated. Because no day 14 peak-response samples were available, the repertoires could be characterized only after the peak T cell response. Spike-specific TCR breadth and depth rose significantly after two AZD1222 doses compared with day 0 and with MenACWY recipients. CD4 TCRs associated with the vaccine covered the entire spike protein, and the dominant responses were in regions 160-218 and 743-854. Conclusions about previously exposed vaccinees are limited because only a handful of AZD1222 recipients were SARS-CoV-2 seropositive at baseline. Nearly half of unique spike-specific TCRs reportedly recognized epitopes outside regions mutated in the B.1.351 and B.1.1.7 variants.

V trim: 0 bases; J trim: 4 bases; unmatched bases: 6. Counted from cysteine to phenylalanine, this CDR3 has 17 amino acids. CDR3 DNA only is kept here, 51 bases in frame from base 1. CDR1 and CDR2 (LGHNA, YNFKEQ) derive from the germline V gene. The CDR3 regions of human TCRbeta chains were analyzed by immunosequencing. The original pipeline was this. Repertoire TCRs were matched against a reference library of SARS-CoV-2-specific TCRs generated with the MIRA antigen-specificity platform. Breadth was defined as the fraction of unique TCRs that were SARS-CoV-2-associated, and depth was defined as the fraction of total T cells that were SARS-CoV-2-associated. Each spike-specific TCR was assigned to its reactive spike region and to a CD4 or CD8 class using the MIRA data. Log10-transformed breadth and depth values were compared by one-way ANOVA with Sidak's multiple comparisons tests. TCRdb obtained this table from immuneACCESS and retained in-frame rearrangements with V and J assigned. These tables miss some clones; where compared with another copy, unresolved V genes account for less than half of the shortfall, and the remainder is unexplained. V, J and clone size reflect that table, while D and trimming were determined from the DNA. This sample comprises tens of thousands of clones, around 90% of them detected only once. The top ten hold 4.7% of the sample.

The time point tag for this specimen amounts to: about 28 days (+/-7) after the second vaccine dose. AZD1222 recipients with second doses at about 4 weeks or about 12 weeks were pooled, because spike-specific TCR depth and breadth did not differ between schedules. Vaccinee samples were obtained from the UK trials COV001 and COV002, which included a single-blind randomized controlled phase 2/3 trial of AZD1222 (ChAdOx1 nCoV-19) in healthy adults. For TCRbeta chain sequencing, PBMC samples from trial participants were taken at day 0 and at day 28 after the second dose. In the case of this clone: What this receptor recognizes is not known. No qualities accompany the bases; no much larger clone lies one base away.

The receptor was isolated from an adult who received the AZD1222 COVID-19 vaccine. This specimen consisted of peripheral blood, obtained 28 days after the second AZD1222 dose. The chain was built from TRBV4-2 and TRBJ2-3, with 11 central nucleotides matching TRBD1. The bases are TGTGCCAGCAGCCAAGATGGGACAGGGGGGGAGGCAGATACGCAGTATTTT. This encodes CASSQDGTGGEADTQYF.